These 18 T cell receptor beta chains were sequenced from one sample in a study of CD8 T cells in ankylosing spondylitis. The antigens for these receptors are not known. Broader study findings: Typical of ankylosing spondylitis blood, it appeared, was a TCR beta motif of under 10 highly homologous variants.

TCRdb redid the calling of the 5' RACE reads with MiXCR, one entry per CDR3 protein. This table holds more than 300,000 distinct CDR3 sequences, roughly 8% found once. The specimen sequenced was blood, either unsorted or a sorted T cell fraction (not recorded which). Every receptor here comes from a male donor with ankylosing spondylitis.

This clonotype has more than one count but fewer than ten. This sequence joins TRBV7-3 and TRBJ2-3; D remains ambiguous. CDR1 SGHTA and CDR2 FQGTGA come from the germline V gene. The CDR3 length is 14 residues. Trimming removed 0 bases from V and 4 bases from J, with 8 bases in between. CDR3 protein: CASSLTSFSDTQYF. The CDR3 DNA reads as TGTGCCAGCAGCTTAACGAGCTTTTCAGATACGCAGTATTTT.

In this sample, this clonotype turned up a few times. The chain uses TRBV7-9 and TRBJ1-3; D gene ambiguous. V lost 3 bases to trimming and J lost 4 bases, with 13 bases between them. Germline CDR1 SEHNR, CDR2 FQNEAQ (reference sequence). The CDR3 is 15 residues long. The CDR3 here is CASSFDGIAGNTIYF. CDR3 DNA sequence: TGTGCCAGCAGCTTTGACGGCATCGCAGGAAACACCATATATTTT. Looking up the rest from reference TRBV7-9 and TRBJ1-3 gives the full variable domain: DTGVSQNPRHKITKRGQNVTFRCDPISEHNRLYWYRQTLGQGPEFLTYFQNEAQLEKSRLLSDRFSAERPKGSFSTLEIQRTEQGDSAMYLCASSFDGIAGNTIYFGEGSWLTVV.

Note on this clonotype: An end of the junction does not agree with germline; a read error may underlie this. V is TRBV5-5 and J is TRBJ2-5; D not certain. CDR3 size: 14 residues. Germline loops: CDR1 SGHKS, CDR2 YYEKEE (reference sequence). The CDR3 loop is CASSLVADQGTQYF. For the CDR3, the DNA is TGTGCCAGCAGCTTGGTGGCAGACCAAGGGACCCAGTACTTC.

In its sample, this clonotype was seen many times. The chain joins TRBV20-1 to TRBJ1-2; D uncertain. Germline V lookup: CDR1 DFQATT, CDR2 SNEGSKA (reference sequence). Trimming stripped 0 bases from V and 3 bases from J, with 5 bases between. The CDR3 has 12 residues. The CDR3: CSARDPYYGYTF. DNA of the CDR3: TGCAGTGCTAGAGATCCCTACTATGGCTACACCTTC.

The chain employs TRBV28 and TRBJ2-5; maybe TRBD2 (5 bases). The germline V and J ends were trimmed by 2 bases and 5 bases, with 15 bases remaining between them. This CDR3 comprises 15 residues. Germline V CDR1 and CDR2: MDHEN, SYDVKM. The CDR3 region is CASSLDLRAQETQYF. The DNA for the CDR3 is TGTGCCAGCAGTTTAGACTTGCGGGCCCAGGAGACCCAGTACTTC. Filled out from reference TRBV28 and TRBJ2-5, the complete variable domain reads DVKVTQSSRYLVKRTGEKVFLECVQDMDHENMFWYRQDPGLGLRLIYFSYDVKMKEKGDIPEGYSVSREKKERFSLILESASTNQTSMYLCASSLDLRAQETQYFGPGTRLLVL.

This clonotype has at least ten counts. This chain connects TRBV5-1 to TRBJ2-7; D gene unclear. From germline, CDR1 is SGHRS and CDR2 YFSETQ. CDR3 size: 15 residues. V shed 0 bases and J shed 4 bases, with 14 bases lying between them. For the CDR3, the DNA is TGCGCCAGCAGCTTGGATGGCGGCTCCTCATACGAGCAGTACTTC. Its translation: CASSLDGGSSYEQYF.

The gene calls are TRBV3-1 and TRBJ2-5, with 9 nucleotides matching TRBD2. This CDR3 spans 16 amino acids. Per the germline V gene, CDR1 is LGHDT and CDR2 is YNNKEL (reference sequence). After removal of 1 base from V and 0 bases from J, the junction contained 3 bases not matched to a gene. CDR3 sequence: CASSQGSSGNQETQYF. The DNA for the CDR3 is TGTGCCAGCAGCCAAGGGTCTAGCGGGAACCAAGAGACCCAGTACTTC.

This clonotype was recorded many times. This chain connects TRBV20-1 to TRBJ2-1; weak D call: TRBD2 (6 bases). V lost 3 bases and J lost 3, with 18 bases in between. The CDR3 totals 16 residues. Germline lookup yields CDR1 DFQATT and CDR2 SNEGSKA (reference sequence). The CDR3 DNA sequence: TGCAGTGCTAGGAAGGCGGGGCGTAATAGCTACAATGAGCAGTTCTTC. It codes for CSARKAGRNSYNEQFF.

The chain carries TRBV6-1 and TRBJ2-2; D may be TRBD2 (6 bases). Deletions cut 5 bases from V and 3 bases from J, with 13 bases between. This CDR3 contains 15 residues. In germline, CDR1 is MNHNS, CDR2 SASEGT. CDR3 amino acids: CASSRRGGDTGELFF. The CDR3 nucleotides read TGTGCCAGCAGTAGGAGGGGCGGAGACACCGGGGAGCTGTTTTTT.

This chain uses TRBV2 with TRBJ2-7; the D gene is possibly TRBD2 (7 bases). Germline loops: CDR1 SNHLY, CDR2 FYNNEI. There are 15 residues in the CDR3. The V end lost 8 bases, the J end lost 2 bases, and 19 bases lay between the germline ends. The CDR3 region has the DNA TGTGCCAGCTCTGACATCGGGGGGCTAACCTACGAGCAGTACTTC. Translating gives CASSDIGGLTYEQYF.

This rearrangement joins TRBV28 to TRBJ2-1; 11 nucleotides align to TRBD2. This CDR3 is built from 18 residues. Germline-derived CDR1 and CDR2 are MDHEN and SYDVKM. The junction had 8 bases not matched to a gene; V was cut back by 4 bases and J by 0 bases. The CDR3 reads CASSSLAGGLSSYNEQFF. CDR3 sequence (DNA): TGTGCCAGCAGTTCTCTAGCGGGAGGTCTAAGCTCCTACAATGAGCAGTTCTTC.

This chain joins TRBV24-1 and TRBJ2-1, with TRBD2 as a possible D gene (7 bases). Trimming stripped 5 bases from V and 6 bases from J, with 19 bases between. Germline V CDR1 and CDR2: KGHDR, SFDVKD. The CDR3 sequence is 16 residues long. CDR3 region: CATSAGGGSFRNEQFF. Here the CDR3 DNA reads TGTGCCACCAGTGCTGGGGGGGGCAGTTTTCGCAATGAGCAGTTCTTC.

In its sample, this clonotype was seen many times. V usage is TRBV5-6 and J usage is TRBJ2-1; weak D call: TRBD1 (5 bases). The V gene's germline CDR1 is SGHDT and CDR2 YYEEEE. This CDR3 has 14 amino acids. V was cut by 0 bases and J by 4 bases, with 8 bases left in between. CDR3 protein: CASSLVGAYNEQFF. The CDR3 nucleotides read TGTGCCAGCAGCTTGGTAGGGGCATACAATGAGCAGTTCTTC.

This clonotype showed up just a few times. The V call is TRBV5-1, the J call TRBJ2-3; TRBD1 aligns across 11 bases. The V gene's germline CDR1 is SGHRS and CDR2 YFSETQ. Losses at the gene ends were 3 bases for V and 5 bases for J; bases not matched to a gene: 8. The CDR3 runs 16 residues. Written as DNA, the CDR3 is TGCGCCAGCAGCTCACCCCGGACAGGGGGCGTAGATACGCAGTATTTT. This codes for CASSSPRTGGVDTQYF.

This clonotype turned up a few times. The chain couples TRBV28 to TRBJ2-3; 9 bases are shared with TRBD2. Germline values: CDR1 MDHEN, CDR2 SYDVKM. The CDR3 sequence is 14 residues long. The V and J ends lost 11 bases and 2 bases, in that order; junction bases with no gene match: 8. CDR3 amino acids: CALSGRALTDTQYF. CDR3 DNA sequence: TGTGCCCTTAGCGGGAGAGCCCTCACAGATACGCAGTATTTT.

A few counts support this clonotype. The chain links TRBV15 to TRBJ2-1; perhaps TRBD2 as D (5 bases). The length of the CDR3 is 16 residues. CDR1 is LNHNV and CDR2 is YYDKDF in the germline V gene (reference sequence). V was trimmed by 1 base and J by 0 bases, leaving 10 bases between them. CDR3 in DNA: TGTGCCACCAGCAGAGCGGGATGGGGCTCCTACAATGAGCAGTTCTTC. It encodes CATSRAGWGSYNEQFF.

The chain carries TRBV5-4 and TRBJ2-7; TRBD2 matches at 12 bases. CDR3 size: 17 residues. With 0 bases clipped from V and 0 bases from J, the junction kept 4 bases outside the gene matches. The germline gives CDR1 SGHNT, CDR2 YYREEE (reference sequence). The CDR3 sequence is CASSLGWTSGISYEQYF. CDR3 coding DNA: TGTGCCAGCAGCTTGGGGTGGACTAGCGGGATCTCCTACGAGCAGTACTTC. Variable domain in full (rest from reference TRBV5-4 and TRBJ2-7): ETGVTQSPTHLIKTRGQQVTLRCSSQSGHNTVSWYQQALGQGPQFIFQYYREEENGRGNFPPRFSGLQFPNYSSELNVNALELDDSALYLCASSLGWTSGISYEQYFGPGTRLTVT.

The sample holds a few counts of this clonotype. V gene TRBV5-6 combines with J gene TRBJ1-1; the D gene is possibly TRBD1 (6 bases). Germline lookup yields CDR1 SGHDT and CDR2 YYEEEE. V was trimmed by 1 base and J by 2 bases, leaving 9 bases between them. The CDR3 consists of 14 residues. CDR3: CASSLRRGNTEAFF. CDR3 bases: TGTGCCAGCAGCTTGCGCAGGGGAAACACTGAAGCTTTCTTT.